A single sample is the source of the 20 T cell receptor beta chains below, sequenced in a study of regulatory T cells in long-lasting Graves disease. Indicated time point: newly diagnosed GD, antithyroid drugs for less than 3 months. Construction of the TCR library relied on RNA isolated from PBMCs. In building TCR beta libraries, iRepertoire HTBI primers were used together with Arm-PCR of CDR3 regions. TCRdb analysed the multiplex PCR reads with MiXCR anew, one entry per CDR3 protein. The profile shows some 460,000 distinct CDR3 sequences, 15% to 20% of them singletons. These data also formed part of another study, on T cells in Graves' hyperthyroidism and ophthalmopathy.

Sequenced here: peripheral blood mononuclear cells (PBMCs), sampled at new diagnosis, from a patient treated with antithyroid drugs. The receptors originated from a middle-aged man with Graves disease.

About this clonotype: The germline gene is not matched at one end of the junction; a read error may be the cause. This sequence joins TRBV7-9 and TRBJ2-3; no definite D call. CDR3 length: 11 residues. Germline assignment: CDR1 SEHNR and CDR2 FQNEAQ (reference sequence). CDR3 sequence reads: CGSSFTDTQYF. In nucleotides, the CDR3 is TGTGGCAGCAGCTTCACAGATACGCAGTATTTT.

This clonotype was found many times. The chain links TRBV30 to TRBJ2-5; D is possibly TRBD2 (6 bases). V shed 4 bases and J shed 4 bases, with 16 bases lying between them. Germline CDR1 GTSNPN, CDR2 SVGIG (reference sequence). The CDR3 totals 14 residues. The CDR3 loop is CAWNRGAWGETQYF. CDR3 sequence (DNA): TGTGCCTGGAACCGCGGGGCTTGGGGAGAGACCCAGTACTTC.

In regard to this clonotype: This clone may be a read error of a much larger clone one base away. The chain employs TRBV10-3 and TRBJ2-1, with 7 bases fitting TRBD1. From germline, CDR1 is ENHRY and CDR2 SYGVKD. This CDR3 region has 14 residues. The CDR3 reads CAISKSNRGNEQFF. The CDR3 nucleotides are TGTGCCATCAGTAAGTCGAACAGGGGCAATGAGCAGTTCTTC.

This clonotype was counted only a few times. The V call is TRBV3-1, the J call TRBJ2-2; the D is unclear. V was cut by 4 bases and J by 0 bases, with 6 bases left in between. The CDR3 is 14 residues long. Germline CDR1 is LGHDT and CDR2 is YNNKEL (reference sequence). The chain's CDR3 is CASSRSTNTGELFF. CDR3 sequence (DNA): TGTGCCAGCAGCCGATCAACGAACACCGGGGAGCTGTTTTTT.

This clonotype was counted only a few times. This sequence joins TRBV28 and TRBJ2-1; 7 bases are a match to TRBD2. Per the germline V gene, CDR1 is MDHEN and CDR2 is SYDVKM. With 4 bases clipped from V and 12 bases from J, the junction kept 6 bases outside the gene matches. The CDR3 is made up of 12 amino acids. The CDR3 DNA is TGTGCCAGCAGTTACGGTTGGGGGGGGCAGTTCTTC. This sequence encodes CASSYGWGGQFF.

This clonotype was seen more than once but under ten times. The chain is built from TRBV27 and TRBJ2-1, with 8 bases that match TRBD2. The J segment lost 9 bases and the V segment lost 3 bases, leaving 7 bases of the junction unmatched. The germline V gene has CDR1 MNHEY and CDR2 SMNVEV (reference sequence). CDR3 length: 14 residues. The DNA for the CDR3 is TGTGCCAGCAGTTTTGGCCTAGCGGGTGGTGAGCAGTTCTTC. It yields the protein CASSFGLAGGEQFF.

To note about this clonotype: A much larger clonotype is one base distant, so this may be a read error. The chain recombines TRBV7-9 with TRBJ2-7; 12 bases fit TRBD2. Germline CDR1 reads SEHNR; CDR2 reads FQNEAQ (reference sequence). V lost 5 bases and J lost 7; bases outside the gene matches: 12. The CDR3 has 16 amino acids. The CDR3 DNA follows: TGTGCCAGCAGCCCATCTAGCGGGAGGGGTCTCGGGGAGCAGTACTTC. Protein sequence: CASSPSSGRGLGEQYF.

This clonotype was seen only a few times. This rearrangement joins TRBV6-2 or TRBV6-3 to TRBJ2-5; perhaps TRBD2 as D (5 bases). V was cut by 0 bases and J by 4 bases, with 9 bases left in between. Germline CDR1 MNHEY, CDR2 SVGEGT. The CDR3 covers 14 residues. The CDR3 DNA sequence: TGTGCCAGCAGTTACTCTGGGGAGTCAGAGACCCAGTACTTC. Its translation is CASSYSGESETQYF.

There are many counts of this clonotype. This chain links TRBV20-1 with TRBJ2-2; TRBD2 matches 7 bases. Trimming cost V 4 bases and J 0 bases; bases outside gene matches: 2. The CDR3 contains 14 residues. Germline-derived CDR1 and CDR2 are DFQATT and SNEGSKA (reference sequence). CDR3 protein: CSAKAGANTGELFF. CDR3 coding DNA: TGCAGTGCTAAGGCGGGAGCGAACACCGGGGAGCTGTTTTTT.

This clonotype was recorded at least ten times. The CDR3 sequence: CASSQGKDTQYF. The CDR3 coding sequence is TGTGCCAGCAGTCAAGGAAAGGATACGCAGTATTTT. V gene TRBV2 combines with J gene TRBJ2-3; D not resolved. CDR1 is SNHLY, CDR2 FYNNEI, per germline. The CDR3 is 12 residues long. Between the trimmed V and J ends, which lost 5 bases and 6 bases, there was a span of 9 bases.

This clonotype occurred a few times. The chain couples TRBV7-9 to TRBJ2-5; 7 bases are a match to TRBD2. V shed 1 base and J 1 base; nucleotides not matched to a gene: 3. In germline, CDR1 is SEHNR, CDR2 FQNEAQ (reference sequence). CDR3 length: 15 residues. CDR3 in amino acids: CASSLGSSGQETQYF. CDR3 nucleotide sequence: TGTGCCAGCAGCTTAGGATCTAGCGGCCAAGAGACCCAGTACTTC.

This clonotype was counted many times. This chain links TRBV27 with TRBJ2-7; D possibly corresponds to TRBD2 (5 bases). Germline V lookup: CDR1 MNHEY, CDR2 SMNVEV (reference sequence). The CDR3 length is 14 residues. V shed 3 bases and J shed 5 bases, with 14 bases lying between them. CDR3 region: CASSFLGKVDEQYF. The CDR3 DNA follows: TGTGCCAGCAGTTTCCTCGGGAAGGTGGACGAGCAGTACTTC.

The J gene is TRBJ2-3, the V gene TRBV18, with D possibly matching TRBD2 (5 bases). Germline CDR1 KGHSH, CDR2 LQKENI. V lost 4 bases and J 8 bases, leaving 16 bases between the germline ends. The CDR3 has 14 amino acids. The DNA of the CDR3 is TGTGCCAGCTCACTCAAGGAGGCGGTCGGTACGCAGTATTTT. Translation gives CASSLKEAVGTQYF.

This clonotype occurred a few times. The chain uses TRBV11-2 and TRBJ2-6; no clear D gene. The germline CDR1 and CDR2 sequences are SGHAT and FQNNGV. The CDR3 contains 15 residues. The ends were cut back, 1 base at V and 0 bases at J, with 4 bases in the middle. Here the CDR3 DNA reads TGTGCCAGCAGCTTAGCAGACTCTGGGGCCAACGTCCTGACTTTC. Translation gives CASSLADSGANVLTF.

Concerning this clonotype: This clone may be a read error of a much larger clone one base away. The gene calls are TRBV5-1 and TRBJ2-4; a possible D gene is TRBD2 (6 bases). Germline V gene lookup returns CDR1 SGHRS and CDR2 YFSETQ. V dropped 0 bases and J dropped 12 bases, with 13 bases sitting between them. The CDR3 has 13 amino acids. The CDR3 DNA reads TGCGCCAGCAGCTTGGTTAGGGGAGGCACTCAGTACTTC. It encodes CASSLVRGGTQYF. The variable domain in full, with the rest retrieved from reference TRBV5-1 and TRBJ2-4, is KAGVTQTPRYLIKTRGQQVTLSCSPISGHRSVSWYQQTPGQGLQFLFEYFSETQRNKGNFPGRFSGRQFSNSRSEMNVSTLELGDSALYLCASSLVRGGTQYFGAGTRLSVL.

This clonotype was detected ten times or more. V and J are TRBV3-1 and TRBJ1-4, with TRBD1 as a possible D gene (5 bases). Trimming cost V 1 base and J 7 bases, with 10 bases left between them. The CDR3 has 14 residues. Germline V gene sequence: CDR1 LGHDT, CDR2 YNNKEL (reference sequence). The CDR3 DNA is TGTGCCAGCAGCCAAGGGTCTGGGGGTGAAAAACTGTTTTTT. Translation: CASSQGSGGEKLFF.

This clonotype was observed many times. The chain couples TRBV12-3 or TRBV12-4 to TRBJ1-2; maybe TRBD1 (5 bases). The V gene lost 5 bases and the J gene lost 2 bases, with 12 bases spanning the gap. This CDR3 is built from 14 residues. CDR3 amino acids: CASSPGRMNYGYTF. The CDR3 DNA reads as TGTGCCAGCAGTCCGGGACGGATGAACTATGGCTACACCTTC.

This chain connects TRBV11-3 to TRBJ2-1, with 8 bases identical to TRBD2. The CDR3 extends over 17 amino acids. V was clipped by 0 bases and J by 0 bases; unmatched bases: 4. The germline V gene encodes CDR1 SGHNT and CDR2 YENEEA. CDR3 nucleotides: TGTGCCAGCAGCTTAGACGGGAGGGATAGCTCCTACAATGAGCAGTTCTTC. Its translation: CASSLDGRDSSYNEQFF.

The J gene is TRBJ2-3, the V gene TRBV24-1, with no clear D. The DNA end is more similar to TRBJ2-5, so the J call may be wrong. There are 15 residues in the CDR3. Germline CDR1 KGHDR, CDR2 SFDVKD. DNA of the CDR3: TGTGCCACCAGTGACCCTAGGACCATTGATCAGACCCAGTACTTC. It encodes CATSDPRTIDQTQYF.

At least ten counts were recorded for this clonotype. In DNA, the CDR3 is TGTGCCAGCAGCCTGACAGGGGGCAGAGGTCAGCCCCAGCATTTT. It translates to CASSLTGGRGQPQHF. This chain joins TRBV3-1 and TRBJ1-5; 10 bases line up with TRBD1. Germline CDR1 LGHDT, CDR2 YNNKEL (reference sequence). This CDR3 is built from 15 residues. The V and J ends lost 4 bases and 6 bases, in that order; junction bases with no gene match: 6.